This is a list of T cell receptor beta chains from one sample in a study of early T cells in non-severe SARS-CoV-2 infection. TCRdb re-derived calls from the 5' RACE reads in MiXCR, one entry per CDR3 protein. This table has 69,000 or so distinct CDR3 sequences, approximately 9.5% appearing once. Material: whole blood. These receptors were obtained from an adult who was a healthcare worker with PCR-confirmed SARS-CoV-2 infection or an uninfected control (not recorded which). CDR3s include the opening cysteine and the closing phenylalanine or tryptophan. D genes are given only for firm matches. Clone size is given for some rows only: seen once, a few or many times, or a class if the clone is expanded.

many	TRBV5-6	TRBJ1-2	.	TGTGCCAGCAGCTTTACCCGACCCGACTATGGCTACACCTTC	CASSFTRPDYGYTF
many	TRBV7-2	TRBJ2-3	TRBD2	TGTGCCAGCAGCCCGCCGGGGGCGGGAGGGCCTACCCCGCAGTATTTT	CASSPPGAGGPTPQYF
.	TRBV6-2/TRBV6-3	TRBJ2-2	TRBD2	TGTGCCAGCAACCGGGACTATAACACCGGGGAGCTGTTTTTT	CASNRDYNTGELFF
many	TRBV18	TRBJ2-7	TRBD2	TGTGCCAGCTCACCACCGGGACTAGCGGGAGAGGGGGAGCAGTACTTC	CASSPPGLAGEGEQYF
.	TRBV2	TRBJ2-1	TRBD2	TGTGCCAGCAGGGGAGGGGTTTTCACCTACAATGAGCAGTTCTTC	CASRGGVFTYNEQFF
many	TRBV6-6	TRBJ2-3	TRBD2	TGTGCCAGCAGACCAGCCCGGGCGGGAGCTCCTAGCACAGATACGCAGTATTTT	CASRPARAGAPSTDTQYF
few	TRBV6-2/TRBV6-3	TRBJ1-1	.	TGTGCCAGCCGCGGGGTAGTGAACACTGAAGCTTTCTTT	CASRGVVNTEAFF
.	TRBV7-2	TRBJ2-3	.	TGTGCCAGCAGCTGGAATGAAGCCTCAGATACGCAGTATTTT	CASSWNEASDTQYF
.	TRBV29-1	TRBJ1-1	.	TGCAGCGTGAGGACAAGCTTGAACACTGAAGCTTTCTTT	CSVRTSLNTEAFF
few	TRBV7-9	TRBJ1-2	TRBD1	TGTGCCAGCAGCTTAGAAAACGCGGAGACAGGGGAAGATGGCTACACCTTC	CASSLENAETGEDGYTF
few	TRBV20-1	TRBJ1-1	TRBD1	TGCAGTGCTACCCCAGGGATTAGGACAGGGGGGGTTTTCTTT	CSATPGIRTGGVFF
.	TRBV18	TRBJ2-7	TRBD1	TGTGCCAGCTCACCGGGACAGGGGACGAACGAGCAGTACTTC	CASSPGQGTNEQYF
many	TRBV9	TRBJ1-5	.	TGTGCCAGCAGAGGGGACAATAGCAATCAGCCCCAGCATTTT	CASRGDNSNQPQHF
few	TRBV13	TRBJ1-4	.	TGTGCCAGCAGCTTAGGCGCAGGGCCCCGAGGAATGGGTGAAAAACTGTTTTTT	CASSLGAGPRGMGEKLFF
.	TRBV6-2/TRBV6-3	TRBJ2-5	.	TGTGCCAGCAGTTACGACGGACAAGAGACCCAGTACTTC	CASSYDGQETQYF
many	TRBV7-3	TRBJ2-1	TRBD1	TGTGCCAGCAGCAGGGGGCAAAATAGCAATGAGCAGTTCTTC	CASSRGQNSNEQFF
few	TRBV19	TRBJ1-2	TRBD1	TGTGCCAGTAATGGACAGGGCTATGGCTACACCTTC	CASNGQGYGYTF
many	TRBV6-2/TRBV6-3	TRBJ1-5	.	TGTGCCAGCAGTTTCCTCAATAGCAATCAGCCCCAGCATTTT	CASSFLNSNQPQHF